Listed here are 32 T cell receptor beta chains from one sample, sequenced in a study of vaccination effects on CD4 cells after COVID-19. Subsequent to 10 days of culture, CD4+ T cells were isolated. Assay: immunoSEQ multiplex PCR; the TCRdb copy retains only in-frame clones and omits some. The sample has 50,000 to 60,000 clones, 60% to 85% seen once. The antigens for these receptors are not known. The specimen comprised CD4+ T cells from PBMCs cultured without peptide, sampled before COVID-19 vaccination. The source of these receptors is a human donor who received a COVID-19 vaccine.

CDR3 protein: CAWSVPFSYNEQFF. CDR3 bases: TGTGCCTGGAGTGTCCCTTTCTCCTACAATGAGCAGTTCTTC. The gene calls are TRBV30 and TRBJ2-1; no firm D call. CDR1 and CDR2 from the germline V gene are GTSNPN and SVGIG (reference sequence). V was clipped by 0 bases and J by 0 bases, with 6 bases between them. The CDR3 is made up of 14 amino acids.

This clone was picked up a small number of times. The chain links TRBV27 to TRBJ2-7; D is unclear. The germline gives CDR1 MNHEY, CDR2 SMNVEV (reference sequence). V was clipped by 5 bases and J by 5 bases, with 10 bases between them. The CDR3 sequence is 12 residues long. The chain's CDR3 is CASSGGSDEQYV. The CDR3 coding sequence is TGTGCCAGCAGTGGTGGATCGGACGAGCAGTACGTC.

The gene calls are TRBV5-1 and TRBJ1-1; D perhaps matches TRBD1 (6 bases). CDR1 SGHRS and CDR2 YFSETQ come from the germline V gene. Trimming took off 3 bases at V and 2 bases at J, with 8 bases between the two ends. The CDR3 spans 13 residues. The CDR3 loop is CASSWTENTEAFF. The CDR3 DNA sequence: TGCGCCAGCAGCTGGACAGAAAACACTGAAGCTTTCTTT.

CDR3 sequence: CASSQDQLIDTQYF. The CDR3, as DNA: TGCGCCAGCAGCCAAGATCAGCTAATAGATACGCAGTATTTT. The J gene is TRBJ2-3, the V gene TRBV4-3; D not resolved. Between the trimmed V and J ends, which lost 0 bases and 5 bases, there was a span of 9 bases. CDR3 length: 14 amino acids. Germline loops: CDR1 LGHNA, CDR2 YSLEER.

The chain recombines TRBV29-1 with TRBJ1-4; 9 bases map to TRBD1. The CDR3 sequence is 13 residues long. Losses at the gene ends were 7 bases for V and 8 bases for J; bases not matched to a gene: 8. CDR1 and CDR2 from the germline V gene are SQVTM and ANQGSEA. This CDR3 reads CSAADRGEEKLFF. CDR3 sequence (DNA): TGCAGCGCCGCGGACAGGGGAGAAGAAAAACTGTTTTTT.

This clone was detected a few times. The chain is built from TRBV2 and TRBJ1-2, with D perhaps TRBD1 (6 bases). The CDR3 totals 13 residues. In germline, CDR1 is SNHLY, CDR2 FYNNEI. V was shortened by 6 bases and J by 4 bases, with 12 bases between the two germline ends. The CDR3 DNA follows: TGTGCCAGCAGAAGGACAGACGTCTATGGCTACACCTTC. Translated, it gives CASRRTDVYGYTF.

The chain recombines TRBV7-2 with TRBJ1-2; possibly TRBD1 for D (5 bases). V was cut by 5 bases and J by 8 bases, with 15 bases left in between. Per germline, CDR1 SGHTA and CDR2 FQGNSA. The CDR3 covers 13 residues. The CDR3 DNA is TGTGCCAGCAGCCCCGGGACCCGAGGAGGCTACACCTTC. Its protein product is CASSPGTRGGYTF.

The V and J genes are TRBV11-2 and TRBJ2-5; D is uncertain. V lost 2 bases to trimming and J lost 5 bases, with 3 bases between them. The CDR3 is made up of 11 amino acids. Germline V gene data show CDR1 as SGHAT and CDR2 as FQNNGV. CDR3 sequence: CASSLSETQYF. The CDR3 DNA follows: TGTGCCAGCAGCTTATCGGAGACCCAGTACTTC.

CDR3 nucleotides: TGTGCTAGTGGTTCCCTCCCTGACGGGAGGACTGAGATAGAAAAACTGTTTTTT. It encodes CASGSLPDGRTEIEKLFF. This sequence joins TRBV12-5 and TRBJ1-4; unclear D gene. CDR1 and CDR2 (germline): LGHNT, FRNRAP. The CDR3 is 18 residues long. The ends were cut back, 4 bases at V and 8 bases at J, with 26 bases in the middle.

The chain combines TRBV2 with TRBJ2-7; the D gene is possibly TRBD2 (6 bases). Trimming pared 4 bases from V and 3 bases from J, leaving 22 bases between. There are 17 residues in the CDR3. CDR1 is SNHLY and CDR2 is FYNNEI in the germline V gene. The CDR3 DNA reads TGTGCCAGCAGTGGGCCTGGACGGGGGAACCCCTTCTACGAGCAGTACGTC. Its protein product is CASSGPGRGNPFYEQYV.

This clone was recorded a few times. The gene calls are TRBV4-1 and TRBJ1-2, with D uncertain. CDR1 and CDR2 from the germline V gene are MGHRA and YSYEKL. Deletions cut 0 bases from V and 6 bases from J, with 14 bases between. The CDR3 totals 15 residues. The CDR3 region is CASSQDKMGANGYTF. The CDR3 DNA is TGCGCCAGCAGCCAAGATAAAATGGGAGCTAATGGCTACACCTTC.

The chain employs TRBV5-1 and TRBJ2-2; no clear D gene. Per germline, CDR1 SGHRS and CDR2 YFSETQ. The CDR3 runs to 14 residues. Trimming removed 7 bases at V and 1 base at J, with 11 bases between. The CDR3 sequence: CASYTDGNTGELFF. CDR3 in DNA: TGCGCCAGCTATACGGACGGGAACACCGGGGAGCTGTTTTTT.

The chain links TRBV4-1 to TRBJ2-3, with unresolved D. This CDR3 region has 13 residues. The V and J ends lost 0 bases and 10 bases respectively, with 11 bases between them. Looked up from germline, CDR1 is MGHRA and CDR2 is YSYEKL. The CDR3 region has the DNA TGCGCCAGCAGCCAAGATTCCCCGCTTGCGCAGTATTTT. Translation: CASSQDSPLAQYF.

The chain combines TRBV5-6 with TRBJ2-1; 10 nucleotides match TRBD1. The V gene's germline CDR1 is SGHDT and CDR2 YYEEEE. The CDR3 spans 15 residues. Trimming took 3 bases from V and 1 from J; bases not matched to a gene: 1. CDR3 nucleotide sequence: TGTGCCAGCAGCTGGACAGGGGGTTCCTACAATGAGCAGTTCTTC. This gives the protein CASSWTGGSYNEQFF. The whole variable domain, remainder taken from reference TRBV5-6 and TRBJ2-1, is DAGVTQSPTHLIKTRGQQVTLRCSPKSGHDTVSWYQQALGQGPQFIFQYYEEEERQRGNFPDRFSGHQFPNYSSELNVNALLLGDSALYLCASSWTGGSYNEQFFGPGTRLTVL.

This CDR3 reads CSVVGQGAVGEQFF. The CDR3 region has the DNA TGCAGCGTTGTGGGGCAGGGGGCTGTCGGTGAGCAGTTCTTC. This chain connects TRBV29-1 to TRBJ2-1, with 8 positions matching TRBD1. CDR1 and CDR2 (germline): SQVTM, ANQGSEA. This CDR3 comprises 14 residues. After removal of 4 bases from V and 9 bases from J, the junction contained 11 bases not matched to a gene.

V and J are TRBV3-1 (or the pseudogene TRBV3-2) and TRBJ1-1; the D gene is possibly TRBD1 (5 bases). Germline values: CDR1 LGHDT, CDR2 YNNKEL (reference sequence). The CDR3 loop spans 16 amino acids. Trimming shortened V by 6 bases and J by 7 bases, and 24 bases separated the two germline ends. The CDR3 DNA follows: TGTGCCAGCAGACAGAGGACGGTTGACATTAGGGGTGAAGCTTTCTTT. It specifies CASRQRTVDIRGEAFF.

The chain combines TRBV9 with TRBJ2-5, with D possibly TRBD2 on 6 matching bases. Germline values: CDR1 SGDLS, CDR2 YYNGEE. The CDR3 contains 14 residues. Trimming pared 4 bases from V and 4 bases from J, leaving 14 bases between. In DNA form, the CDR3 reads TGTGCCAGCAGCCTATCCCTCGGGGGAGAGACCCAGTACTTC. Its protein product is CASSLSLGGETQYF.

The J gene is TRBJ1-2, the V gene TRBV7-2, with TRBD1 as a possible D gene (5 bases). CDR1 and CDR2 (germline): SGHTA, FQGNSA. V lost 5 bases and J lost 2, with 15 bases in between. This CDR3 is built from 15 residues. CDR3 protein: CASSGRGAPNYGYTF. CDR3 coding DNA: TGTGCCAGCAGCGGCCGAGGGGCGCCGAACTATGGCTACACCTTC.

The rearrangement links TRBV3-1 (or the pseudogene TRBV3-2) to TRBJ1-6; perhaps TRBD1 as D (5 bases). Per germline, CDR1 LGHDT and CDR2 YNNKEL (reference sequence). The CDR3 runs to 15 residues. With 2 bases removed from V and 9 bases from J, the gap between germline ends came to 14 bases. CDR3 sequence: CASSQSKQGGSPLHF. CDR3 DNA sequence: TGTGCCAGCAGCCAAAGTAAGCAGGGAGGTTCACCCCTCCACTTT.

This clone was counted a single time. This chain uses TRBV3-1 (or the pseudogene TRBV3-2) with TRBJ1-3; TRBD1 might be the D (5 bases). CDR3 size: 13 residues. Germline CDR1 is LGHDT and CDR2 is YNNKEL (reference sequence). V was trimmed by 4 bases and J by 4 bases, leaving 8 bases between them. CDR3 coding DNA: TGTGCCAGCAGCCGGCGGACAGGAAACACCATATATTTT. Protein product: CASSRRTGNTIYF.

The J gene is TRBJ1-2, the V gene TRBV6-5, with 9 bases aligning to TRBD1. CDR3 length: 13 residues. After removal of 6 bases from V and 3 bases from J, the junction contained 2 bases not matched to a gene. Germline V gene sequence: CDR1 MNHEY, CDR2 SVGAGI. The CDR3: CASRQGAYYGYTF. DNA for the CDR3: TGTGCCAGCAGACAGGGGGCTTACTATGGCTACACCTTC.

The gene calls are TRBV6-6 and TRBJ2-7; 10 positions agree with TRBD1. The ends lost 7 bases at V and 5 bases at J; junction bases unmatched: 2. The CDR3 spans 12 residues. Per the germline V gene, CDR1 is MNHNY and CDR2 is SVGAGI (reference sequence). CDR3 in DNA: TGTGCCAGCAAGGGACAGGGGAACGAGCAGTACGTC. The encoded protein is CASKGQGNEQYV.

The genes are TRBV6-5 and TRBJ2-3; weak D call: TRBD2 (6 bases). From germline, CDR1 is MNHEY and CDR2 SVGAGI. V was clipped by 2 bases and J by 1 base, with 10 bases between them. The CDR3 sequence is 15 residues long. CDR3 nucleotide sequence: TGTGCCAGCAGTTACAGGGGCGGGGGCACAGATACGCAGTATTTT. It specifies CASSYRGGGTDTQYF.

This clone came up once. V is TRBV3-1 (or the pseudogene TRBV3-2) and J is TRBJ2-5; TRBD1 is a possible D gene (6 bases). CDR1 and CDR2 (germline): LGHDT, YNNKEL (reference sequence). Trimming shortened V by 1 base and J by 3 bases, and 9 bases separated the two germline ends. The CDR3 contains 14 residues. The CDR3 sequence is CASSQGTAKETQYF. CDR3 DNA sequence: TGTGCCAGCAGCCAAGGGACAGCCAAAGAGACCCAGTACTTC.

This chain links TRBV18 with TRBJ1-1; D is unresolved. V was pared by 5 bases and J by 0 bases, with 10 bases between. This CDR3 contains 14 residues. Germline lookup yields CDR1 KGHSH and CDR2 LQKENI. The CDR3 coding sequence is TGTGCCAGCTCAGATCAGGTCATGAACACTGAAGCTTTCTTT. This codes for CASSDQVMNTEAFF.

V usage is TRBV29-1 and J usage is TRBJ1-1; the D gene is possibly TRBD1 (6 bases). The length of the CDR3 is 17 residues. V lost 0 bases and J lost 0, with 17 bases in between. Per germline, CDR1 SQVTM and CDR2 ANQGSEA. This CDR3 is CSVEDKGRGPMNTEAFF. The CDR3 DNA is TGCAGCGTTGAAGATAAGGGCAGGGGACCCATGAACACTGAAGCTTTCTTT.

V and J are TRBV18 and TRBJ1-2; TRBD1 matches 9 bases. J gave up 5 bases and V 5 bases, and 6 bases lay outside the gene matches. There are 14 residues in the CDR3. CDR1 and CDR2 from the germline V gene are KGHSH and LQKENI. The CDR3 region is CASSSTGGTYGYTF. In DNA form, the CDR3 reads TGTGCCAGCTCATCCACAGGGGGCACTTATGGCTACACCTTC.

The chain has TRBV5-1 and TRBJ2-5; D may be TRBD2 (7 bases). Germline V gene sequence: CDR1 SGHRS, CDR2 YFSETQ. This CDR3 has 13 amino acids. Trimming removed 4 bases from V and 3 bases from J, with 10 bases in between. CDR3 coding DNA: TGCGCCAGCAGCAGGGGGGGGGAAGAGACCCAGTACTTC. Its translation is CASSRGGEETQYF.

The J gene is TRBJ1-1, the V gene TRBV5-1, with D hard to call. There are 14 residues in the CDR3. Germline-derived CDR1 and CDR2 are SGHRS and YFSETQ. Trimming removed 4 bases at V and 5 bases at J, with 15 bases between. The CDR3: CASSPEGLRTEAFF. The DNA of the CDR3 is TGCGCCAGCAGCCCGGAAGGTCTTAGGACTGAAGCTTTCTTT. The variable domain in full, completed from reference TRBV5-1 and TRBJ1-1, reads KAGVTQTPRYLIKTRGQQVTLSCSPISGHRSVSWYQQTPGQGLQFLFEYFSETQRNKGNFPGRFSGRQFSNSRSEMNVSTLELGDSALYLCASSPEGLRTEAFFGQGTRLTVV.

This rearrangement joins TRBV5-1 to TRBJ1-6; D may be TRBD1 (6 bases). Germline V gene data show CDR1 as SGHRS and CDR2 as YFSETQ. V dropped 0 bases and J dropped 0 bases, with 7 bases sitting between them. The CDR3 has 16 residues. As DNA, the CDR3 is TGCGCCAGCAGCTTGGGGGGGCGCTCCTATAATTCACCCCTCCACTTT. Protein product: CASSLGGRSYNSPLHF.

The genes are TRBV12-5 and TRBJ1-3; D is possibly TRBD1 (6 bases). Germline V lookup: CDR1 LGHNT, CDR2 FRNRAP. Trimming removed 6 bases at V and 0 bases at J, with 12 bases between. This CDR3 contains 15 residues. The CDR3 DNA sequence: TGTGCTAGTGGACTCACAGGGAGCTCTGGAAACACCATATATTTT. This sequence encodes CASGLTGSSGNTIYF.

This rearrangement joins TRBV10-3 to TRBJ1-3; no firm D call. This CDR3 contains 15 residues. Germline CDR1 and CDR2: ENHRY and SYGVKD. V was cut by 3 bases and J by 1 base, with 10 bases left in between. The CDR3: CAISDEGLSGNTIYF. The CDR3 DNA follows: TGTGCCATCAGTGATGAGGGATTATCTGGAAACACCATATATTTT.